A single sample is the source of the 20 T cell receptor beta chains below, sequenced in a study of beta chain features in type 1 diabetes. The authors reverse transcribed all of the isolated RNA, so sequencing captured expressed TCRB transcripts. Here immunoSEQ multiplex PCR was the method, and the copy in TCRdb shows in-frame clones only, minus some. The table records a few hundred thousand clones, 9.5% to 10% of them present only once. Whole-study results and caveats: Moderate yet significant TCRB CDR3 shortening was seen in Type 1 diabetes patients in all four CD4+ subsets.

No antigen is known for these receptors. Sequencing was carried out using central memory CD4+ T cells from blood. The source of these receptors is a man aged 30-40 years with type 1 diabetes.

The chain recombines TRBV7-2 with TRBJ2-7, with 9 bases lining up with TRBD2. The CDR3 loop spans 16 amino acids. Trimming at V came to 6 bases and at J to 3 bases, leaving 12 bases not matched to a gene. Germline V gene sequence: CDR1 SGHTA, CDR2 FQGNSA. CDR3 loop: CASRTGAGTSNYEQYF. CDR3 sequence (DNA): TGTGCCAGCAGAACCGGCGCTGGGACTAGCAACTACGAGCAGTACTTC.

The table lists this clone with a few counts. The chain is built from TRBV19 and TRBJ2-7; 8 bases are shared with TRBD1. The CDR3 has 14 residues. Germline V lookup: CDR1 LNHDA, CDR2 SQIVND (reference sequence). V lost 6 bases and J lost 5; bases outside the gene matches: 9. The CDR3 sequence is CASRSSDRAHEQYF. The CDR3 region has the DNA TGTGCCAGTAGATCCTCGGACAGGGCCCACGAGCAGTACTTC.

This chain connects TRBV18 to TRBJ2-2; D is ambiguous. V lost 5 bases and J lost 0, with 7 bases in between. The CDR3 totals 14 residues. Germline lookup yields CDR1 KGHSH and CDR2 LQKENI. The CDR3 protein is CASSAYANTGELFF. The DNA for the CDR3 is TGTGCCAGCTCAGCGTACGCGAACACCGGGGAGCTGTTTTTT. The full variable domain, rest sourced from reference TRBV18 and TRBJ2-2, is NAGVMQNPRHLVRRRGQEARLRCSPMKGHSHVYWYRQLPEEGLKFMVYLQKENIIDESGMPKERFSAEFPKEGPSILRIQQVVRGDSAAYFCASSAYANTGELFFGEGSRLTVL.

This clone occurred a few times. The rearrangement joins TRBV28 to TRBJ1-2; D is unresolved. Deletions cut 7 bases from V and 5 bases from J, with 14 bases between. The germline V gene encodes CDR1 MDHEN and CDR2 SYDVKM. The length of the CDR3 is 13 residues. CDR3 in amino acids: CASTLLPDYGYTF. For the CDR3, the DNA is TGTGCCAGCACCCTCCTCCCTGATTATGGCTACACCTTC.

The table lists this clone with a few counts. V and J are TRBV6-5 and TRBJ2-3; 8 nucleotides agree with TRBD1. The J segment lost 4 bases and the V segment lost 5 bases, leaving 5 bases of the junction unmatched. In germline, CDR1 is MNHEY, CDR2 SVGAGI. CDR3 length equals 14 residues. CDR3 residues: CASSIRQGSDTQYF. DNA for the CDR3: TGTGCCAGCAGTATACGACAGGGGTCAGATACGCAGTATTTT.

CDR3 bases: TGCAGCGTTGCAGGGGGCGCAGATACGCAGTATTTT. This encodes CSVAGGADTQYF. The rearrangement joins TRBV29-1 to TRBJ2-3, with TRBD1 identical over 8 bases. CDR3 length equals 12 residues. The ends lost 4 bases at V and 4 bases at J; junction bases unmatched: 1. Germline V gene lookup returns CDR1 SQVTM and CDR2 ANQGSEA.

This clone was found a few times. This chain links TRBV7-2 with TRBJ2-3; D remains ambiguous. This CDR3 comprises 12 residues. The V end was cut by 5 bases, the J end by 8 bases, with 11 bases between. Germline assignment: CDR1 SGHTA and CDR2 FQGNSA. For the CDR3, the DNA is TGTGCCAGCAGCCCGAACACTGCTACGCAGTATTTT. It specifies CASSPNTATQYF.

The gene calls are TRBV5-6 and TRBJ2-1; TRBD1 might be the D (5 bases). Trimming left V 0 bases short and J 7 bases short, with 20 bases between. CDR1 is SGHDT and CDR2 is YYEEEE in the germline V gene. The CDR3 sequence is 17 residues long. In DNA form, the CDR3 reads TGTGCCAGCAGCTTGGGAGTAAGGACAAAGGTGGAGAATGAGCAGTTCTTC. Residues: CASSLGVRTKVENEQFF.

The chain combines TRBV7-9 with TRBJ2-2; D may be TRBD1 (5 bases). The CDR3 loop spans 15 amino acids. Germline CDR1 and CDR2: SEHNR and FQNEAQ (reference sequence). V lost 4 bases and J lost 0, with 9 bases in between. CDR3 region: CASSSGLANTGELFF. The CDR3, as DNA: TGTGCCAGCAGCTCAGGGTTGGCGAACACCGGGGAGCTGTTTTTT. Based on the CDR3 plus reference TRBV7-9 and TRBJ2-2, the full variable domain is DTGVSQNPRHKITKRGQNVTFRCDPISEHNRLYWYRQTLGQGPEFLTYFQNEAQLEKSRLLSDRFSAERPKGSFSTLEIQRTEQGDSAMYLCASSSGLANTGELFFGEGSRLTVL.

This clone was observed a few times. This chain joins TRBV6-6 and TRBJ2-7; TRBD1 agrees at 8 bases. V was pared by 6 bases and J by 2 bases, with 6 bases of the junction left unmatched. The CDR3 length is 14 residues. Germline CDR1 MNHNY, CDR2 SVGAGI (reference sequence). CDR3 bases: TGTGCCAGCAGGGAAAGGGGACAGGCCTACGAGCAGTACTTC. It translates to CASRERGQAYEQYF.

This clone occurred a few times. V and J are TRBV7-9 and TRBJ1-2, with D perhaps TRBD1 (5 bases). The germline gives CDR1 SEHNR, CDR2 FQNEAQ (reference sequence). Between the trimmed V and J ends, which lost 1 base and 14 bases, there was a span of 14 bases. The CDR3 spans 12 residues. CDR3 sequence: CASSLEGRAGTF. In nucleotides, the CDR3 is TGTGCCAGCAGCTTAGAAGGCAGGGCGGGGACCTTC.

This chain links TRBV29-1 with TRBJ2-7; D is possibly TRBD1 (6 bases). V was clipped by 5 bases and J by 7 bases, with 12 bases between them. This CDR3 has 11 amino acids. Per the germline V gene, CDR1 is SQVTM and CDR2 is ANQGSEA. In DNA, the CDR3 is TGCAGCGTTTCGACAGGTTGGGAGCAGTACTTC. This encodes CSVSTGWEQYF.

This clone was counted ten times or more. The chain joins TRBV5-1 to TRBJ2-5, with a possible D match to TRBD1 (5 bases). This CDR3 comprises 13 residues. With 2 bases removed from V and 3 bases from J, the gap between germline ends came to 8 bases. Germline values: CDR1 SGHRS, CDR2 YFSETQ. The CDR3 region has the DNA TGCGCCAGCAGCTTAAGGGGTAAAGAGACCCAGTACTTC. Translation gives CASSLRGKETQYF.

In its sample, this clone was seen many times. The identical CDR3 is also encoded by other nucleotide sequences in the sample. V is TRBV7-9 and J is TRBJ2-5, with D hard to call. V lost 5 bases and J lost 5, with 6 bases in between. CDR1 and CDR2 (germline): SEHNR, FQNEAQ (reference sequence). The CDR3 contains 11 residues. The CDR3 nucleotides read TGTGCCAGCAGCGGATGGGAGACCCAGTACTTC. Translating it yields CASSGWETQYF.

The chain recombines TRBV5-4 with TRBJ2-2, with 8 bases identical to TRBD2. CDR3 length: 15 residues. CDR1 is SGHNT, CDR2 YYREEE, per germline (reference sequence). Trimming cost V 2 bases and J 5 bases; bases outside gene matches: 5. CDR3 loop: CASSLSGSGTGELFF. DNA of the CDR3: TGTGCCAGCAGCTTAAGCGGGAGCGGGACCGGGGAGCTGTTTTTT.

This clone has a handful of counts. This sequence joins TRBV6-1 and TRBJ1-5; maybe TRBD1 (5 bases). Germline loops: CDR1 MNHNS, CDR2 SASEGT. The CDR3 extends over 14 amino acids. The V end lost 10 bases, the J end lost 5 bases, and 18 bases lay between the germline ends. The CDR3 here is CATPGTAEDQPQHF. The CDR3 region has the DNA TGTGCCACCCCGGGGACGGCTGAAGATCAGCCCCAGCATTTT.

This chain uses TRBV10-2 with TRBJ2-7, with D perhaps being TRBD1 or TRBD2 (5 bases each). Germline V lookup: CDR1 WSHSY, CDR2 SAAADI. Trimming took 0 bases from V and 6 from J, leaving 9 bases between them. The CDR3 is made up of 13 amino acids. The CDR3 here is CASSESSGTEQYF. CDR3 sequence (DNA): TGCGCCAGCAGTGAGTCGTCGGGGACCGAGCAGTACTTC.

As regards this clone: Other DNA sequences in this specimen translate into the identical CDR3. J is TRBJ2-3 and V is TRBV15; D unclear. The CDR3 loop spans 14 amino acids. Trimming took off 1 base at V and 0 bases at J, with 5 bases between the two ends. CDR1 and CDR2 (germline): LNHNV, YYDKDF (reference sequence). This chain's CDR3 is CATSRGGSTDTQYF. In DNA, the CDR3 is TGTGCCACCAGCAGAGGCGGAAGCACAGATACGCAGTATTTT.

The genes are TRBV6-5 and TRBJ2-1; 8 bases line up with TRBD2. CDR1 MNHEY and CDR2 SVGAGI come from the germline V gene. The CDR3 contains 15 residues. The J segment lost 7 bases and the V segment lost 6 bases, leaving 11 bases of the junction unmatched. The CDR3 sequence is CASRSRPREGNEQFF. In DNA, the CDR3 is TGTGCCAGCAGATCCCGCCCCCGGGAGGGAAATGAGCAGTTCTTC.

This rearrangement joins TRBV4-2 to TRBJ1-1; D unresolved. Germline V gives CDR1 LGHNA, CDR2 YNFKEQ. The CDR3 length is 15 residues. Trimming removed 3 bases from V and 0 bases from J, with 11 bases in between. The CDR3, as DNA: TGTGCCAGCAGCCAGGACGTTACAGTGAACACTGAAGCTTTCTTT. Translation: CASSQDVTVNTEAFF.